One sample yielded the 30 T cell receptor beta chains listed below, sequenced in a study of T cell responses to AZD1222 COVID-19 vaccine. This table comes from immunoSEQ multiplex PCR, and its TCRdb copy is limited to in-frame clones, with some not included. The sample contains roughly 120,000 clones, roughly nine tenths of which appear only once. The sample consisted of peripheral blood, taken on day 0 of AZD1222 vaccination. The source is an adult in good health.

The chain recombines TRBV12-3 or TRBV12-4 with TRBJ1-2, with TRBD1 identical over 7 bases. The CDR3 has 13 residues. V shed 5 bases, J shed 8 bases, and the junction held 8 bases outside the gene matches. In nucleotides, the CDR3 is TGTGCCAGCAGTGCCGACAGGGTCTTGGGCTACACCTTC. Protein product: CASSADRVLGYTF.

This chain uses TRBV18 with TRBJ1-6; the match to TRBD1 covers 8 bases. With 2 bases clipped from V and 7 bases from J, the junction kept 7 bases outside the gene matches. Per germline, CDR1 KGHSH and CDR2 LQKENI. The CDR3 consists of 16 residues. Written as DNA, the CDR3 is TGTGCCAGCTCACCAGCGCGGACAGGGACGAATTCACCCCTCCACTTT. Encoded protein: CASSPARTGTNSPLHF.

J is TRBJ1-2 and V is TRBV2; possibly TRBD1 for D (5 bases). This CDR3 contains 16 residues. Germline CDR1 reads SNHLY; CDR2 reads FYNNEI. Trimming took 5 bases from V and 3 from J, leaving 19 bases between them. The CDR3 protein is CASSPPDSSADYGYTF. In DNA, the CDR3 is TGTGCCAGCAGTCCTCCTGACAGCTCGGCTGACTATGGCTACACCTTC.

CDR3 DNA: TGTGCCAGCAGCCTCTGGGGCAATCAGCCCCAGCATTTT. Translation: CASSLWGNQPQHF. The gene calls are TRBV12-3 or TRBV12-4 and TRBJ1-5, with no clear D. V shed 6 bases and J shed 2 bases, with 8 bases lying between them. This CDR3 spans 13 amino acids.

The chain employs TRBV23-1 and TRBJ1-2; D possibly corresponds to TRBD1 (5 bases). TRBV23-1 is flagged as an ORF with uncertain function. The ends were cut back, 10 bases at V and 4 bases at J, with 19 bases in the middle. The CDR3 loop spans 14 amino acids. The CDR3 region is CATTRCDRIYGYTF. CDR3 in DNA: TGCGCCACCACCAGGTGTGACAGAATCTATGGCTACACCTTC.

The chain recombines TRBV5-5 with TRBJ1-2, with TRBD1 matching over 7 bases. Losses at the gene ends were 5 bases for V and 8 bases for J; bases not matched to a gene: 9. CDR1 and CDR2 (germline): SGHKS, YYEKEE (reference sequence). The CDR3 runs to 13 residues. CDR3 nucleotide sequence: TGTGCCAGCAGACCAGGACAGGTCGAGGGCTACACCTTC. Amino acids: CASRPGQVEGYTF.

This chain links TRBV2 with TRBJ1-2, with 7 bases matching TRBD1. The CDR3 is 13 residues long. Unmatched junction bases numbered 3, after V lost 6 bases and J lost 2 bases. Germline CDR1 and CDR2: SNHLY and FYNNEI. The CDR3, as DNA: TGTGCCAGCAGAGGACAGGCAAACTATGGCTACACCTTC. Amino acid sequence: CASRGQANYGYTF.

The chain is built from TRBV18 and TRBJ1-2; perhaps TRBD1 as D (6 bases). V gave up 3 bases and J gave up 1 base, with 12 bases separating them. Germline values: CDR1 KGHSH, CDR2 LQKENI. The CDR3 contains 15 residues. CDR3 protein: CASSPLTGNNYGYTF. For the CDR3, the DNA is TGTGCCAGCTCACCTCTTACAGGGAATAACTATGGCTACACCTTC. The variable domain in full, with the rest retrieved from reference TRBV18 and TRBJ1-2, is NAGVMQNPRHLVRRRGQEARLRCSPMKGHSHVYWYRQLPEEGLKFMVYLQKENIIDESGMPKERFSAEFPKEGPSILRIQQVVRGDSAAYFCASSPLTGNNYGYTFGSGTRLTVV.

The CDR3 nucleotides are TGTGCCAGTCTGACTCCACGGGATTGGATCACAGATACGCAGTATTTT. Translation gives CASLTPRDWITDTQYF. The rearrangement joins TRBV19 to TRBJ2-3; TRBD2 might be the D (5 bases). CDR3 length equals 16 residues. V lost 8 bases and J lost 2, with 20 bases in between. Germline V gene data show CDR1 as LNHDA and CDR2 as SQIVND (reference sequence).

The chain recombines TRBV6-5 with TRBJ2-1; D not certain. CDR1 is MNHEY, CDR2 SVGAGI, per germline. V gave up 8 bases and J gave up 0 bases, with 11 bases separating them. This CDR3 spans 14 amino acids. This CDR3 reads CASAKVSSYNEQFF. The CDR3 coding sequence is TGTGCCAGCGCCAAGGTGAGCTCCTACAATGAGCAGTTCTTC.

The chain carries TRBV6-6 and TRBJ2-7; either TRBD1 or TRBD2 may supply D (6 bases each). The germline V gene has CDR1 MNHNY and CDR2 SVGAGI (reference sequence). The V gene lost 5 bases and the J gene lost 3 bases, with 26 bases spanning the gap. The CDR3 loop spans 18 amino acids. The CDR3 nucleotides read TGTGCCAGCAGTCACGGGGGCAGGGGTTATGGGAGTGACTACGAGCAGTACTTC. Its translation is CASSHGGRGYGSDYEQYF.

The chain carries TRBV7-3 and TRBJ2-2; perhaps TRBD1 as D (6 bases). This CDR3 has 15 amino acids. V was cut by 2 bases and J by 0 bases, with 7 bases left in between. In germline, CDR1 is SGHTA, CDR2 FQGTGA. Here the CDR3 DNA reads TGTGCCAGCAGCTTAGACAGGTCGAACACCGGGGAGCTGTTTTTT. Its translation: CASSLDRSNTGELFF. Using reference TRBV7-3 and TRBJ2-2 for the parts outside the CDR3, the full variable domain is GAGVSQTPSNKVTEKGKYVELRCDPISGHTALYWYRQSLGQGPEFLIYFQGTGAADDSGLPNDRFFAVRPEGSVSTLKIQRTERGDSAVYLCASSLDRSNTGELFFGEGSRLTVL.

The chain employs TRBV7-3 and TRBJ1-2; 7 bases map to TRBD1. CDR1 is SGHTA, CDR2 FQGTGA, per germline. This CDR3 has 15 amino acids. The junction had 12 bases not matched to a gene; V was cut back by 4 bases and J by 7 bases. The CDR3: CASSSGGGGIGGYTF. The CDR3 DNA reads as TGTGCCAGCAGCTCAGGGGGAGGAGGCATCGGTGGCTACACCTTC.

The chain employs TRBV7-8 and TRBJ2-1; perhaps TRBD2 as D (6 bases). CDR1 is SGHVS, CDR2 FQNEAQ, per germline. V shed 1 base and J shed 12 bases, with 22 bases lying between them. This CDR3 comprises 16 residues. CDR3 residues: CASSLGNLASHKWQFF. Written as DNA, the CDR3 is TGTGCCAGCAGCTTAGGGAACCTAGCGTCCCACAAGTGGCAGTTCTTC.

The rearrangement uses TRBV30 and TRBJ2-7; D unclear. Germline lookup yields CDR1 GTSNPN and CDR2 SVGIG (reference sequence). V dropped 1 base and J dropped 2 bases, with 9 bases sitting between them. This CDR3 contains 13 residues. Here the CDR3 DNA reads TGTGCCTGGAGTGACAGCCCTCCCTACGAGCAGTACTTC. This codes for CAWSDSPPYEQYF.

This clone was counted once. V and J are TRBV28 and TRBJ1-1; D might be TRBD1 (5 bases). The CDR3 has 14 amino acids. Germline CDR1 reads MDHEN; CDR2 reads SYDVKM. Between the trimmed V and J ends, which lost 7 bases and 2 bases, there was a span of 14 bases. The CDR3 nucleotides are TGTGCCAGCACCCTGTGGGGGTCTAACACTGAAGCTTTCTTT. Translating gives CASTLWGSNTEAFF.

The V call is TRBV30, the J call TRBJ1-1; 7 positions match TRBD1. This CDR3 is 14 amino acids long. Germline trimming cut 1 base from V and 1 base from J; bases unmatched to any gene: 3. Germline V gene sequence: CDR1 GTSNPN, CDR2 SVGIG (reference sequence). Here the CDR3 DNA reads TGTGCCTGGAGTGCGGGGACAGAGAACACTGAAGCTTTCTTT. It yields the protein CAWSAGTENTEAFF. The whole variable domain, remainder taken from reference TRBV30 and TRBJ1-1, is SQTIHQWPATLVQPVGSPLSLECTVEGTSNPNLYWYRQAAGRGLQLLFYSVGIGQISSEVPQNLSASRPQDRQFILSSKKLLLSDSGFYLCAWSAGTENTEAFFGQGTRLTVV.

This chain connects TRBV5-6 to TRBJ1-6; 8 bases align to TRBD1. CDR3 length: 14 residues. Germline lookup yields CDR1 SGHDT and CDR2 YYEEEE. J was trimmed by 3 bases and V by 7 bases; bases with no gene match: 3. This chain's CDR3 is CASYGTGYNSPLHF. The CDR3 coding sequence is TGTGCCAGCTACGGGACAGGCTATAATTCACCCCTCCACTTT.

The CDR3 loop is CASTPGTGIFLVAGELFF. The CDR3, as DNA: TGTGCCAGCACACCCGGGACAGGGATTTTCTTAGTCGCCGGGGAGCTGTTTTTT. The chain couples TRBV5-5 to TRBJ2-2; 9 positions agree with TRBD1. V dropped 6 bases and J dropped 6; count of bases not matched to a gene: 18. Germline V gives CDR1 SGHKS, CDR2 YYEKEE (reference sequence). The CDR3 runs to 18 residues.

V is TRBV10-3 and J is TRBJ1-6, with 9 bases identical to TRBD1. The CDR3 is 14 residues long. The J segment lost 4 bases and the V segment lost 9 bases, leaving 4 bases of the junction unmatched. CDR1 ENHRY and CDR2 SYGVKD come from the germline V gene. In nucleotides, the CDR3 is TGTGCCATATGGACAGGGGATTATAATTCACCCCTCCACTTT. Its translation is CAIWTGDYNSPLHF.

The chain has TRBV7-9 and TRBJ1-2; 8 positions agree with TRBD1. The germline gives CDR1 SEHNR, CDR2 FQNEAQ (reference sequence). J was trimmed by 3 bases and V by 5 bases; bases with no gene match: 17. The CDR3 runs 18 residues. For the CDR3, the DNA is TGTGCCAGCAGCGGCGACAGGGGAGTCCCGAACTTTGACTATGGCTACACCTTC. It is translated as CASSGDRGVPNFDYGYTF.

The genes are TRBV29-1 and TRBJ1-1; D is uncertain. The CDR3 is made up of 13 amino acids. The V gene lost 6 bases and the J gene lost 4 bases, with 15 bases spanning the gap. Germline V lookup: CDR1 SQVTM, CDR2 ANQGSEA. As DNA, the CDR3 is TGCAGCGTCCAGCCCCTTGGAGGCACTGAAGCTTTCTTT. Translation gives CSVQPLGGTEAFF. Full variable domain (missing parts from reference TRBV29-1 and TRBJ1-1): SAVISQKPSRDICQRGTSLTIQCQVDSQVTMMFWYRQQPGQSLTLIATANQGSEATYESGFVIDKFPISRPNLTFSTLTVSNMSPEDSSIYLCSVQPLGGTEAFFGQGTRLTVV.

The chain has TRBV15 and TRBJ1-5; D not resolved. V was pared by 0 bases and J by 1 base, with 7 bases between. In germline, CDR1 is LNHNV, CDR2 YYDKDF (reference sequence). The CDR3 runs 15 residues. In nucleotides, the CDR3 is TGTGCCACCAGCAGAGATTCGGGGAGCAATCAGCCCCAGCATTTT. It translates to CATSRDSGSNQPQHF.

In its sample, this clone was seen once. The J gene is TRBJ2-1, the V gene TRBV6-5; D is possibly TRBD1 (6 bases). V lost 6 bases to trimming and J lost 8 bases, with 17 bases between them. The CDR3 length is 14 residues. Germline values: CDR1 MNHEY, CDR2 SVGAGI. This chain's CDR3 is CASRRDTKVYEQFF. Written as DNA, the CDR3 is TGTGCCAGCAGACGGGACACCAAAGTCTATGAGCAGTTCTTC.

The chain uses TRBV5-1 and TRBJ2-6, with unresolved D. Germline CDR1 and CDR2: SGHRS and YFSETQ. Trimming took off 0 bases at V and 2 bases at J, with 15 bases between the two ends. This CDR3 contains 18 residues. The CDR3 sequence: CASSLAGGRMAGANVLTF. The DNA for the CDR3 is TGCGCCAGCAGCTTGGCTGGTGGAAGGATGGCTGGGGCCAACGTCCTGACTTTC.

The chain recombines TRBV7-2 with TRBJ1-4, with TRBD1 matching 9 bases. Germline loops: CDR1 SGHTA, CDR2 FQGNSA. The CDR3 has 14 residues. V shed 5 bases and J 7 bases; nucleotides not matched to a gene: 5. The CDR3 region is CASSKTGGSEKLFF. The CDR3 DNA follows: TGTGCCAGCAGCAAGACAGGGGGGAGTGAAAAACTGTTTTTT. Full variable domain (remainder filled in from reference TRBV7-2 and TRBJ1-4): GAGVSQSPSNKVTEKGKDVELRCDPISGHTALYWYRQSLGQGLEFLIYFQGNSAPDKSGLPSDRFSAERTGGSVSTLTIQRTQQEDSAVYLCASSKTGGSEKLFFGSGTQLSVL.

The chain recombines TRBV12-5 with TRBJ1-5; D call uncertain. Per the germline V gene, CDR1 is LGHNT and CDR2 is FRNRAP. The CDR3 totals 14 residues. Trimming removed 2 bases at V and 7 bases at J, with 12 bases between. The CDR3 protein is CASGLPSSGQPQHF. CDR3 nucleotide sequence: TGTGCTAGTGGTTTGCCCTCCTCAGGCCAGCCCCAGCATTTT.

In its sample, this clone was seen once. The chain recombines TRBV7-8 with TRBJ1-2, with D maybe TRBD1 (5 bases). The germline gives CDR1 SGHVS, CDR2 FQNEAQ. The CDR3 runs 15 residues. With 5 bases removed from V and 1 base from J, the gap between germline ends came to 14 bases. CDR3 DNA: TGTGCCAGCAGCCCCCCACAGGCATTTAACTATGGCTACACCTTC. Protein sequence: CASSPPQAFNYGYTF.

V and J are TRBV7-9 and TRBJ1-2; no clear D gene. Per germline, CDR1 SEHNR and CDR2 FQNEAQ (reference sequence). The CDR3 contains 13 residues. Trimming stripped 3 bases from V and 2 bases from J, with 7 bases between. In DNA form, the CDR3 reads TGTGCCAGCAGCTTGGGCAGGAACTATGGCTACACCTTC. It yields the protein CASSLGRNYGYTF.

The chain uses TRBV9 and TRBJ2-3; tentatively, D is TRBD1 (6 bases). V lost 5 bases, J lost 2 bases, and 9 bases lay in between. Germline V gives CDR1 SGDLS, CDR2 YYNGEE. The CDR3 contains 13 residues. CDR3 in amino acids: CASRGQNTDTQYF. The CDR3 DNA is TGTGCCAGCAGAGGACAGAACACAGATACGCAGTATTTT.